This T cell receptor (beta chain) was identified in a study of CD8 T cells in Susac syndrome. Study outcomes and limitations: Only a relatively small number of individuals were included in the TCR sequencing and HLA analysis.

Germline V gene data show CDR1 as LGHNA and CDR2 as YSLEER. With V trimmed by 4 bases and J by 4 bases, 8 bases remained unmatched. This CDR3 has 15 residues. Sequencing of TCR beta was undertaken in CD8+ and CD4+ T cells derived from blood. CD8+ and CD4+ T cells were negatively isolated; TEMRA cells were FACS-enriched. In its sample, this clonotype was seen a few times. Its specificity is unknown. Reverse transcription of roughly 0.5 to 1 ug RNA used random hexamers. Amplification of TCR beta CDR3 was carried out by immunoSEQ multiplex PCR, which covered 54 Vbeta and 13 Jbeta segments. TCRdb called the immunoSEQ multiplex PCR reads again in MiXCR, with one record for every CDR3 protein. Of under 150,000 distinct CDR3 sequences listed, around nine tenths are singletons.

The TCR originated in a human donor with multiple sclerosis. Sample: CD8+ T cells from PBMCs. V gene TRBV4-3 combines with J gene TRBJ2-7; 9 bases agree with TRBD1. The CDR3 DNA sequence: TGCGCCAGCAGCCCGAGGGGACAGGGCCTATACGAGCAGTACTTC. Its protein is CASSPRGQGLYEQYF.